The clone carrying this TCR beta chain was observed a handful of times. The TCR beta CDR3 regions underwent amplification using RNA transcripts as the source. Carried out on the TCR CDR3, a first-round RT-PCR used the HTBI primer set. TCRdb reprocessed the multiplex PCR reads with MiXCR, giving one entry per CDR3 protein. The sample includes about 560,000 distinct CDR3 sequences, more than 45% of them seen just once. The sample belongs to a study of T cells in Graves' hyperthyroidism and ophthalmopathy. Newly diagnosed hyperthyroidism, duration under 2 months, in patients aged 18 to 65. In making diagnoses, clinical symptoms, serum thyroxine and TRAb, thyroid ultrasound and orbital computed tomography were all used. Germline loops: CDR1 SQVTM, CDR2 ANQGSEA. Trimming left V 4 bases short and J 2 bases short, with 12 bases between. The CDR3 runs 13 residues.

Material for sequencing was peripheral blood or thyroid tissue (not recorded which). The origin of this receptor is a woman aged 18-29 years with Graves' hyperthyroidism. The chain has TRBV29-1 and TRBJ2-7; D remains unclear. CDR3 nucleotides: TGCAGCGTTGGGTCAAGAATTGCCTACGAGCAGTACTTC. Translation: CSVGSRIAYEQYF.